This TCR beta chain is drawn from a study of cytomegalovirus exposure and HLA in healthy donors. 60 Vbeta and 13 Jbeta primers were used in PCR. Sequencing was performed with immunoSEQ multiplex PCR; in TCRdb, only in-frame clones are kept and a portion is missing. The data contain roughly 100,000 clones, around 80% of them singletons. The CDR3 runs 12 residues. Germline loops: CDR1 MDHEN, CDR2 SYDVKM. This sequence was found in a woman aged 45-65 years in good health and CMV-seropositive. The specimen was PBMCs. The chain recombines TRBV28 with TRBJ2-5; D remains ambiguous. The J call may be faulty, since TRBJ2-7 better matches the DNA end. The CDR3 region has the DNA TGTGCCAGCAGTTCTAGACCGTCCGAGCAGTACTTC. Translation gives CASSSRPSEQYF.